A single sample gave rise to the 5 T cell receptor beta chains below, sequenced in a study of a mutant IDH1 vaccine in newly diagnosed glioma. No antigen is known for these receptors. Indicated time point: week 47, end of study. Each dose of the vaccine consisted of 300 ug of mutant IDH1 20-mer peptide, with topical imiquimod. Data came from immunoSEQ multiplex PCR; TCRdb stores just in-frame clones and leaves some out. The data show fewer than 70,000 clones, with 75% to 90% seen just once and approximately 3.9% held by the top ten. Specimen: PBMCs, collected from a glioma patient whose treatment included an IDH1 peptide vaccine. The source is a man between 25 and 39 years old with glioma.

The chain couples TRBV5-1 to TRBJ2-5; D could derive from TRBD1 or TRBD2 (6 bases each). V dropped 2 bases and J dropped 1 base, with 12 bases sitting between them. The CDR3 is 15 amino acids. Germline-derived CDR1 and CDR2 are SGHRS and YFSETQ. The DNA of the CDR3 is TGCGCCAGCAGCTTAGGGGGGCTGACCCAAGAGACCCAGTACTTC. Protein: CASSLGGLTQETQYF.

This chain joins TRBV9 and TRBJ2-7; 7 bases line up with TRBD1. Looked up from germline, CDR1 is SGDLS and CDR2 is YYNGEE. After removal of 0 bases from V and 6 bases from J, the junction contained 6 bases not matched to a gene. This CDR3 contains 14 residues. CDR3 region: CASSVGGGTAEQYF. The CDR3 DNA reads TGTGCCAGCAGCGTAGGAGGTGGGACAGCCGAGCAGTACTTC.

The CDR3, as DNA: TGTGCCAGCACCACGAAACGGGGCATCCGGGGCGAGCAGTACTTC. It codes for CASTTKRGIRGEQYF. V and J are TRBV6-1 and TRBJ2-7; tentatively, D is TRBD1 or TRBD2 (5 bases each). The V end was cut by 7 bases, the J end by 6 bases, with 22 bases between. Looked up from germline, CDR1 is MNHNS and CDR2 is SASEGT. The CDR3 consists of 15 residues.

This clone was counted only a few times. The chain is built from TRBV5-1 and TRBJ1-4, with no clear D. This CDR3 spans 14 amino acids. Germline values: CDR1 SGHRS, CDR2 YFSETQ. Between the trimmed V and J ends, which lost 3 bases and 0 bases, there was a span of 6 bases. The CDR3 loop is CASSYSATNEKLFF. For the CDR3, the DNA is TGCGCCAGCAGCTACAGCGCAACTAATGAAAAACTGTTTTTT.

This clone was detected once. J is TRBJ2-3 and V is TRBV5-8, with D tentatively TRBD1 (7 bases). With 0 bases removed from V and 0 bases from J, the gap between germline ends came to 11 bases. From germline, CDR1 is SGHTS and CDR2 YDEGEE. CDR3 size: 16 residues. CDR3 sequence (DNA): TGTGCCAGCAGCTTGGCCAGGGGGGCTAGCACAGATACGCAGTATTTT. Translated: CASSLARGASTDTQYF.